This T cell receptor beta chain originates from a study of T cell responses to AZD1222 COVID-19 vaccine. Germline CDR1 reads MNHEY; CDR2 reads SMNVEV (reference sequence). With 5 bases removed from V and 3 bases from J, the gap between germline ends came to 13 bases. The CDR3 has 14 amino acids. Sequencing used immunoSEQ multiplex PCR; TCRdb keeps in-frame clones, though not all of them. The data contain 90,000 to 130,000 clones, around 90% of them singletons. Researchers grouped second doses given at about 4 or about 12 weeks into one pool. The specimen comprised peripheral blood, sampled 28 days after the second AZD1222 dose. This sequence was found in an adult who received the AZD1222 COVID-19 vaccine. The chain uses TRBV27 and TRBJ1-1; TRBD1 might be the D (5 bases). CDR3: CASSASRQHTEAFF. As DNA, the CDR3 is TGTGCCAGCAGTGCCTCCCGACAGCACACTGAAGCTTTCTTT.